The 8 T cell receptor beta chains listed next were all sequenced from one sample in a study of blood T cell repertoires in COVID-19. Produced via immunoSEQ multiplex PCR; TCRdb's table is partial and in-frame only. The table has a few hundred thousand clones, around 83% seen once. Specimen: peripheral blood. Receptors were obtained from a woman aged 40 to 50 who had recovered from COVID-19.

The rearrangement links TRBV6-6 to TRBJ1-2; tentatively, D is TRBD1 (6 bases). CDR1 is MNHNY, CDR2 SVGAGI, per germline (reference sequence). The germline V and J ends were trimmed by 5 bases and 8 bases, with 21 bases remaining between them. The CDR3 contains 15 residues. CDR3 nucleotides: TGTGCCAGCAGTACCCCGGGGACAAATTTGCGGGGCTACACCTTC. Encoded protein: CASSTPGTNLRGYTF.

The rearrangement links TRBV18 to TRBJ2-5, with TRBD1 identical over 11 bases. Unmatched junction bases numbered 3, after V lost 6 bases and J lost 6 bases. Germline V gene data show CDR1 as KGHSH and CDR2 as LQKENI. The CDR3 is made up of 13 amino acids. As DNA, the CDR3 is TGTGCCAGCTCCGGGACAGGGGGGCAGACCCAGTACTTC. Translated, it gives CASSGTGGQTQYF.

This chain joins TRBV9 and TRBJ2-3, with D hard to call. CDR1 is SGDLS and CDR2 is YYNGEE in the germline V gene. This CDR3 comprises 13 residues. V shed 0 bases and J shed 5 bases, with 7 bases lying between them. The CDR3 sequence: CASSVAVVDTQYF. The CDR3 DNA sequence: TGTGCCAGCAGCGTAGCGGTTGTAGATACGCAGTATTTT.

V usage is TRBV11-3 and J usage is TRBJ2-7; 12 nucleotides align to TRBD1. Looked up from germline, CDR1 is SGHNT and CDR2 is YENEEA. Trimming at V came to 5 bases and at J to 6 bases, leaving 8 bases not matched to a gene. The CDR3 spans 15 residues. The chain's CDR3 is CASSPTGTGGPEQYF. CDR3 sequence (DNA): TGTGCCAGCAGCCCCACCGGGACAGGGGGCCCCGAGCAGTACTTC. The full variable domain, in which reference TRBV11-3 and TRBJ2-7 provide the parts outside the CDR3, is EAGVVQSPRYKIIEKKQPVAFWCNPISGHNTLYWYLQNLGQGPELLIRYENEEAVDDSQLPKDRFSAERLKGVDSTLKIQPAELGDSAVYLCASSPTGTGGPEQYFGPGTRLTVT.

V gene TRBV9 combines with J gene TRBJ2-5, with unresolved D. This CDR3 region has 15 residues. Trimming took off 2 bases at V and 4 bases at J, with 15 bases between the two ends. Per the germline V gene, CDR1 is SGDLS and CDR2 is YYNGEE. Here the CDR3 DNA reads TGTGCCAGCAGCGTCAGTGACGGGTTCGGAGAGACCCAGTACTTC. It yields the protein CASSVSDGFGETQYF.

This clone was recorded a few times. CDR3 amino acids: CASSSNSNQPQHF. For the CDR3, the DNA is TGTGCCAGCAGCTCCAATAGCAATCAGCCCCAGCATTTT. The J gene is TRBJ1-5, the V gene TRBV7-6; D gene uncertain. Trimming took off 4 bases at V and 0 bases at J, with 4 bases between the two ends. CDR1 SGHVS and CDR2 FNYEAQ come from the germline V gene. The CDR3 has 13 amino acids.

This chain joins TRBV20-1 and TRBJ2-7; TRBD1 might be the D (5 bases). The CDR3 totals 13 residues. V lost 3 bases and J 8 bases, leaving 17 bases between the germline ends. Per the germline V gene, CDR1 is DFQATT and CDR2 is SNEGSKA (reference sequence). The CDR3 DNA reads TGCAGTGCTAGTATTGTTGGGGCTAGTAAGCAGTACTTC. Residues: CSASIVGASKQYF.

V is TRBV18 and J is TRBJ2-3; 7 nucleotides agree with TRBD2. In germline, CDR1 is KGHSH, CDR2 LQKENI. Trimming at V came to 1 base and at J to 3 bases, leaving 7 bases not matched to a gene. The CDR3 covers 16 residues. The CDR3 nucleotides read TGTGCCAGCTCACCACGAACGGTGGGGGGGACAGATACGCAGTATTTT. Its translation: CASSPRTVGGTDTQYF.